Reported below is one TCR beta chain. Its antigen is as yet unknown. The CDR3 has 13 residues. Trimming took off 5 bases at V and 6 bases at J, with 11 bases between the two ends. Per the germline V gene, CDR1 is ENHRY and CDR2 is SYGVKD. The study ran its PCR with 60 Vbeta and 13 Jbeta primers. Some clones are missing from TCRdb's copy, which holds only in-frame ones; the method was immunoSEQ multiplex PCR. This sample yields 90,000 to 100,000 clones, of which more than 60% are seen a single time; under 3% belongs to the top ten. This specimen comes from a study of cytomegalovirus exposure and HLA in healthy donors. General observations from the study: Most TCR sequences proved rare, with some public TCRs found in many donors.

The receptor was derived from a man over 45 in good health and CMV-seronegative. The chain joins TRBV10-3 to TRBJ1-5, with D possibly being TRBD1 (6 bases). Sequenced sample: PBMCs. Here the CDR3 reads CAISQGLGQPQHF. CDR3 in DNA: TGTGCCATCAGTCAGGGGTTGGGTCAGCCCCAGCATTTT.